This T cell receptor (beta chain) was sequenced during a study of CD8+CD57+ T cells in acquired aplastic anemia. Trimming stripped 6 bases from V and 10 bases from J, with 20 bases between. From germline, CDR1 is MGHRA and CDR2 YSYEKL. This CDR3 is 14 amino acids long. Using genomic DNA as the template, TCR beta VDJ and CDR3 profiling was carried out. TCRdb reprocessed the reads via MiXCR and lists one record per CDR3 protein. The sample shows roughly 80,000 distinct CDR3 sequences, approximately 45% of them seen only once. The chain recombines TRBV4-1 with TRBJ2-3, with a weak D call TRBD1 (6 bases). What was sequenced was sorted CD4+, CD8+, or CD8+CD57+ T cells (not recorded which) from PBMCs. The sequence derives from a human donor in good health, serving as a control. CDR3 DNA sequence: TGCGCCAGCAGTGAAGTTCAGGGAAACAGGGCGCAGTATTTT. Its translation: CASSEVQGNRAQYF.